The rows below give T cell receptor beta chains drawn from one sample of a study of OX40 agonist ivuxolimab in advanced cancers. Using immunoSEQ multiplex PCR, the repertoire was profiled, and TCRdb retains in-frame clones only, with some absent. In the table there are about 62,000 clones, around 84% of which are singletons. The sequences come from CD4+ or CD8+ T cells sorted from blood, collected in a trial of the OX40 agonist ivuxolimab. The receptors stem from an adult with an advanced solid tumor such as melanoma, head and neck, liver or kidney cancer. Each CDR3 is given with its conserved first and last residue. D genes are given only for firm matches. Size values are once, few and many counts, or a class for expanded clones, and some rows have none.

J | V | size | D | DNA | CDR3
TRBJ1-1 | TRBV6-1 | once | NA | TGTGCCAGCAGTATGGGGGACACTGAAGCTTTCTTT | CASSMGDTEAFF
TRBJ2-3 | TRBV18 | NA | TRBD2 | TGTGCCAGCTCACCAAGCGGGGGGCCCACAGATACGCAGTATTTT | CASSPSGGPTDTQYF
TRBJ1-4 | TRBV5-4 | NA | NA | TGTGCCAGCAGCCGCGAGGGGGGGAATGAAAAACTGTTTTTT | CASSREGGNEKLFF
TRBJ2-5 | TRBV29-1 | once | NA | TGCAGCGCCGGCGAGCGGGCAGGGGAAGAGACCCAGTACTTC | CSAGERAGEETQYF
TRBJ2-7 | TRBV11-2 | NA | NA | TGTGCCAGCAGCCCTGGGACCTATGCCTACGAGCAGTACTTC | CASSPGTYAYEQYF
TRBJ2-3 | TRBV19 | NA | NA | TGTGCCAGTAGTGAACCTCATGTGCCGCAGTATTTT | CASSEPHVPQYF
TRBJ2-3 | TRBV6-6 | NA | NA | TGTGCCAGCAGTTACGGGAGTGGAGATACGCAGTATTTT | CASSYGSGDTQYF
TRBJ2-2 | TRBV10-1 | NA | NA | TGCGCCAGCAGACGATTACAGGGCTCCGGGGAGCTGTTTTTT | CASRRLQGSGELFF
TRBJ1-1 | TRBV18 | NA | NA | TGTGCCAGCTCACCCACGAGGAACACTGAAGCTTTCTTT | CASSPTRNTEAFF
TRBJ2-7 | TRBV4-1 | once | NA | TGCGCCAGCAGCCAACCCCGGACACGATCCGAGCAGTACTTC | CASSQPRTRSEQYF
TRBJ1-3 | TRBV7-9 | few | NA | TGTGCCAGCAGCACCAGCAGGGCAGCAGGAAACACCATATATTTT | CASSTSRAAGNTIYF
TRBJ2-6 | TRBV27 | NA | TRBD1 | TGTGCCAGCAGTCGAACCGGACAGGGGGGTACTGGGGCCAACGTCCAGACTTTC | CASSRTGQGGTGANVQTF
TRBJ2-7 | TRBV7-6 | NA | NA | TGTGCCAGCAGCTTAGCGGGAGCAGCGGGCTACGAGCAGTACTTC | CASSLAGAAGYEQYF
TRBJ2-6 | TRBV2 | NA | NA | TGTGCCAGCTGCAGGGAGCTCTCTGGGGCCAACGTCCTGACTTTC | CASCRELSGANVLTF
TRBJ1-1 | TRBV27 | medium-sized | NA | TGTGCCAGCAGTTCCCCGGTGGGAGCTTTCTTT | CASSSPVGAFF
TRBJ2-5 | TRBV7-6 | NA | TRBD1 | TGTGCCAGCACAGACAGGGGGCTAAGGGAGACCCAGTACTTC | CASTDRGLRETQYF
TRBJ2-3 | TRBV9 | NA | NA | TGTGCCACCAACCCGGGGCCTGGGACAGATACGCAGTATTTT | CATNPGPGTDTQYF
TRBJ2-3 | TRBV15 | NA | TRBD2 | TGTGCCACCAGCAGAGACAAGGGGACTAGCAAGTATTTT | CATSRDKGTSKYF
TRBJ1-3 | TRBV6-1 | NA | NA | TGTGCCAGCAGTCCAATGTACTCTGGAAACACCATATATTTT | CASSPMYSGNTIYF
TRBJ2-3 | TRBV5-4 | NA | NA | TGTGCCAGCAGCAAGGCGGACGGTAGCACAGATACGCAGTATTTT | CASSKADGSTDTQYF
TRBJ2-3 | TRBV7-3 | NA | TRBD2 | TGTGCCAGCAGCATTAGCGGGAGCGCATCAGATACGCAGTATTTT | CASSISGSASDTQYF
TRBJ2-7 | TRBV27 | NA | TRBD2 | TGTGCCAGCAGTTTATCGAGCGGGGCCTACGAGCAGTACTTC | CASSLSSGAYEQYF
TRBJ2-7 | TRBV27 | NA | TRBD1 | TGTGCCAGCAGAAGCTCCCCAGGGGGCTCCTACGAGCAGTACTTC | CASRSSPGGSYEQYF
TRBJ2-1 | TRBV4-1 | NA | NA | TGCGCCAGCAGCCAAGTCCGGGGCAATGAGCAGTTCTTC | CASSQVRGNEQFF
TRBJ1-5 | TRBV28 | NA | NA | TGTGCCAGCAGTTTTGGAGTTGGCCGGGGGGATCAGCCCCAGCATTTT | CASSFGVGRGDQPQHF
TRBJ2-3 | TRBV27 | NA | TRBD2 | TGTGCCAGCAGGGGACTAGCGGGGGTCACAGATACGCAGTATTTT | CASRGLAGVTDTQYF
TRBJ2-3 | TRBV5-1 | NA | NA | TGCGCCAGCAGCTTGGCGGAGAGCGGATCTAGCACAGATACGCAGTATTTT | CASSLAESGSSTDTQYF
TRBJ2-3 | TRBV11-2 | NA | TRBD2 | TGTGCCAGCAGCTTAATGCCTAGCGGGACAGATACGCAGTATTTT | CASSLMPSGTDTQYF
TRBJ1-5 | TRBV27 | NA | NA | TGTGCCAGCAGTTTATCGTTTTTTCAGCCCCAGCATTTT | CASSLSFFQPQHF
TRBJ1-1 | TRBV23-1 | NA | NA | TGCGCCAGGGAGCATGAAGCTTTCTTT | CAREHEAFF
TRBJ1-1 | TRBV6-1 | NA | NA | TGTGCCAGCAGTGAAGCGGAAAGGGACAATGAAGCTTTCTTT | CASSEAERDNEAFF
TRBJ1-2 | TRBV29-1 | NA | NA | TGCAGCGTAGAACAGGGTTATCCTAACTATGGCTACACCTTC | CSVEQGYPNYGYTF
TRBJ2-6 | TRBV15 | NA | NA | TGTGCCACCAGCAGAGATCAGGCGGTGCGGCGTGGGGCCAACGTCCTGACTTTC | CATSRDQAVRRGANVLTF
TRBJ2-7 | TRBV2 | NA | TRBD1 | TGTGCCAGCAACCCGGACAGGGGGGACGAGCAGTACTTC | CASNPDRGDEQYF
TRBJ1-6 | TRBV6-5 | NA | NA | TGTGCCAGCAGTTCGATGGGGGCCTCCTATAATTCACCCCTCCACTTT | CASSSMGASYNSPLHF
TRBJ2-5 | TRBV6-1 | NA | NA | TGTGCCAGCAGTGAAGGGGGAGAGACCCAGTACTTC | CASSEGGETQYF
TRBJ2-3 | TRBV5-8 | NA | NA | TGTGCCAGCAGCTTGGGTCGGATAGACACAGATACGCAGTATTTT | CASSLGRIDTDTQYF